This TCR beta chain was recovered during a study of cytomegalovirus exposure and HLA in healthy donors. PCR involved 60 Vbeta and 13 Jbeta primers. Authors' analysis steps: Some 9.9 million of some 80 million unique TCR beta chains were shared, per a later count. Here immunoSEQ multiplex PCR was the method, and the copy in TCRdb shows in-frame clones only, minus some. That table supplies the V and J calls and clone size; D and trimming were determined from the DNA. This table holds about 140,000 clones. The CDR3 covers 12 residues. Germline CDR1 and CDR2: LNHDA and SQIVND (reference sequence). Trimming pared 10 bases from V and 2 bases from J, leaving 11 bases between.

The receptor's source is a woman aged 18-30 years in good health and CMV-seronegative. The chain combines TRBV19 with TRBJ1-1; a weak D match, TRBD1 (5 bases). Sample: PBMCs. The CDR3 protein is CATDRGNTEAFF. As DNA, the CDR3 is TGTGCCACAGATAGGGGTAACACTGAAGCTTTCTTT.